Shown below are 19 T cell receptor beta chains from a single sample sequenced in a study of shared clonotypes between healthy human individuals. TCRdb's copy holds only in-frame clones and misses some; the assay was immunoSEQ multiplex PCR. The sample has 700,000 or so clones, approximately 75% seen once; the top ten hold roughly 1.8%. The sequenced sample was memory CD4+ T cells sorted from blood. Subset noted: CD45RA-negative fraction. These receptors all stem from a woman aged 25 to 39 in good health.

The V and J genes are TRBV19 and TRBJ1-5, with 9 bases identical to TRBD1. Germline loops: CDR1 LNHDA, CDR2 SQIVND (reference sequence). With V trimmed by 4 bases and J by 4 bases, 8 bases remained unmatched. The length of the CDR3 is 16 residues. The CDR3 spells CASSTGQGRANQPQHF. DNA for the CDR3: TGTGCCAGTAGTACCGGACAGGGGAGGGCAAATCAGCCCCAGCATTTT.

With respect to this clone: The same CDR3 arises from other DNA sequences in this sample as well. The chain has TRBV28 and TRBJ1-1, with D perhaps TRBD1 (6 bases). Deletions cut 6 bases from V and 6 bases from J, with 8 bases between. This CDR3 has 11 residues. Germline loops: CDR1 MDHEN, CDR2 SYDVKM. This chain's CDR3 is CASSRTAEAFF. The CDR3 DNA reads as TGTGCCAGCAGCAGGACAGCTGAAGCTTTCTTT.

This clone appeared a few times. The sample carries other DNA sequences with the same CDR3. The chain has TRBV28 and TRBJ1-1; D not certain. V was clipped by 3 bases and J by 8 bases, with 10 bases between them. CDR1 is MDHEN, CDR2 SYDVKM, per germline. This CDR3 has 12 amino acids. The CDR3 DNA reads TGTGCCAGCAGTTTTTGGGTCGGGGAAGCTTTCTTT. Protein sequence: CASSFWVGEAFF.

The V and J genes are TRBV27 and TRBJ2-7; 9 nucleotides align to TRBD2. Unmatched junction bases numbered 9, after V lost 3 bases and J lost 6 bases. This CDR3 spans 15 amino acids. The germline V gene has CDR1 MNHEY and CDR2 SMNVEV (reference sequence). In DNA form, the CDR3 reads TGTGCCAGCAGTTTTTGGGGACTAGCTTCGCTCGAGCAGTACTTC. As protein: CASSFWGLASLEQYF.

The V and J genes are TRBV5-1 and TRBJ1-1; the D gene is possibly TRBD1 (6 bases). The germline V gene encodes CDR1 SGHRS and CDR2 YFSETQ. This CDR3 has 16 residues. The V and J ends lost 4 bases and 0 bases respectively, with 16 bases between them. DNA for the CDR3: TGCGCCAGCAGCACGGACGGGGGGCACATGAACACTGAAGCTTTCTTT. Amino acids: CASSTDGGHMNTEAFF.

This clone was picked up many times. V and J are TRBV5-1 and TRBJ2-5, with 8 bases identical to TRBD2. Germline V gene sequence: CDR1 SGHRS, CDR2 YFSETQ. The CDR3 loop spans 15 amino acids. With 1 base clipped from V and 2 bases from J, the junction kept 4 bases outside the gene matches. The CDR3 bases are TGCGCCAGCAGCTTGATGGGACTAGGACAAGAGACCCAGTACTTC. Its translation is CASSLMGLGQETQYF.

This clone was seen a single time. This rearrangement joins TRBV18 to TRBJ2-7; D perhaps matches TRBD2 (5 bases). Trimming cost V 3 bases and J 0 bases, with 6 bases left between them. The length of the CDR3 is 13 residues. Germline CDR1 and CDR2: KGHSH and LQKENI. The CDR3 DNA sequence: TGTGCCAGCTCACCCGGGGACTCCTACGAGCAGTACTTC. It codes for CASSPGDSYEQYF.

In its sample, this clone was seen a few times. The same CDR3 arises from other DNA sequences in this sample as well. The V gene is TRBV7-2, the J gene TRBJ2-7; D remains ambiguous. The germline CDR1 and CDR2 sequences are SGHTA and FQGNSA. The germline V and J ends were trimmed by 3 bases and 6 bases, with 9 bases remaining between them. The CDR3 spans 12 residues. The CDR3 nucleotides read TGTGCCAGCAGCTTGTATCGTGGCGAGCAGTACTTC. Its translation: CASSLYRGEQYF.

The CDR3 region is CASSLAARRAYNEQFF. In nucleotides, the CDR3 is TGTGCCAGCAGCTTGGCCGCACGAAGGGCCTACAATGAGCAGTTCTTC. V is TRBV5-4 and J is TRBJ2-1; no definite D call. Germline V lookup: CDR1 SGHNT, CDR2 YYREEE (reference sequence). With 0 bases removed from V and 2 bases from J, the gap between germline ends came to 12 bases. There are 16 residues in the CDR3.

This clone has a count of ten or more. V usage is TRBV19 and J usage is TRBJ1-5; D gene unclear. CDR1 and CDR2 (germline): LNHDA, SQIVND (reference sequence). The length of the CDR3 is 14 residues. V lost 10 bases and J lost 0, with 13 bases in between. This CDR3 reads CATRGLHSNQPQHF. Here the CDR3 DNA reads TGTGCCACTAGAGGACTCCATAGCAATCAGCCCCAGCATTTT.

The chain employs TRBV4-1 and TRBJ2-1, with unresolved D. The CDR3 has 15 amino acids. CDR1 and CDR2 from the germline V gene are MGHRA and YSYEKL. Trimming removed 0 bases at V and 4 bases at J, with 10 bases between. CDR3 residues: CASSQDSLLYNEQFF. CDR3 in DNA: TGCGCCAGCAGCCAAGATAGTCTCTTATACAATGAGCAGTTCTTC.

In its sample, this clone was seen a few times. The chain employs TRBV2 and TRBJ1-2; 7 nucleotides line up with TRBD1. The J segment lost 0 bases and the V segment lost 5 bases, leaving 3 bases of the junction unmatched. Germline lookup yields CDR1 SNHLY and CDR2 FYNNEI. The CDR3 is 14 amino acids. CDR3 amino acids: CASSTGASNYGYTF. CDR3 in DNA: TGTGCCAGCAGTACAGGGGCTTCTAACTATGGCTACACCTTC. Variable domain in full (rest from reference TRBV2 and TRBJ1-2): EPEVTQTPSHQVTQMGQEVILRCVPISNHLYFYWYRQILGQKVEFLVSFYNNEISEKSEIFDDQFSVERPDGSNFTLKIRSTKLEDSAMYFCASSTGASNYGYTFGSGTRLTVV.

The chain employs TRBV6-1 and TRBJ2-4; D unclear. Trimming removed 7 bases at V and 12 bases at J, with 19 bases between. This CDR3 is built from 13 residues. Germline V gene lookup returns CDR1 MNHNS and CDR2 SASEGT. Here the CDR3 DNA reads TGTGCCAGCATTGAGGCCGATGCAATGGCTCAGTACTTC. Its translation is CASIEADAMAQYF.

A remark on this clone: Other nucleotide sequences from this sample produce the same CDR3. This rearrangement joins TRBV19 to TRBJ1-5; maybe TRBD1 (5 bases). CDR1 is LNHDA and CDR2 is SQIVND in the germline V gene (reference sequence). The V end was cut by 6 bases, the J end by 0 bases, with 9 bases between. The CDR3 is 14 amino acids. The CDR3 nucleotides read TGTGCCAGTAGGACAGACTATAGCAATCAGCCCCAGCATTTT. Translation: CASRTDYSNQPQHF.

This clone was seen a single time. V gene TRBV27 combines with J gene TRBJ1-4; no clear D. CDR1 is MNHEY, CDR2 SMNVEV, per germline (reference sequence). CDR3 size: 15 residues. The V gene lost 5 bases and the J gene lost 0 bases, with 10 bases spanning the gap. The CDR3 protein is CASSASGATNEKLFF. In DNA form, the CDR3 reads TGTGCCAGCAGTGCAAGCGGGGCAACTAATGAAAAACTGTTTTTT. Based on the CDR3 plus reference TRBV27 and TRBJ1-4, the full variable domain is EAQVTQNPRYLITVTGKKLTVTCSQNMNHEYMSWYRQDPGLGLRQIYYSMNVEVTDKGDVPEGYKVSRKEKRNFPLILESPSPNQTSLYFCASSASGATNEKLFFGSGTQLSVL.

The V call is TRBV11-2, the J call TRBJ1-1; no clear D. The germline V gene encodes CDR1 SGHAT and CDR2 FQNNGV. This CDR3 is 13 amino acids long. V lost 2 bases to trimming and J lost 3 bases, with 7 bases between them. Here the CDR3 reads CASSLTVDTEAFF. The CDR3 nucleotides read TGTGCCAGCAGCTTAACCGTGGACACTGAAGCTTTCTTT.

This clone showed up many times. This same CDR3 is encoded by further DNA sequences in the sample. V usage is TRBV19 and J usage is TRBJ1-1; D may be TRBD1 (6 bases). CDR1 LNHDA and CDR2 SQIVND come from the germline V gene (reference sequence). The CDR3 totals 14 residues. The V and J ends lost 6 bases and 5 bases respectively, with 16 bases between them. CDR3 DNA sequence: TGTGCCAGTAGCTCCGGAAGGGGGGGAACTGAAGCTTTCTTT. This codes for CASSSGRGGTEAFF.

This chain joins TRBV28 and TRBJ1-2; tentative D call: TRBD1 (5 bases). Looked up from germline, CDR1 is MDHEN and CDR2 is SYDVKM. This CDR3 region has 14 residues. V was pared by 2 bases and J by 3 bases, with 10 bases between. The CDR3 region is CASSLLGGYYGYTF. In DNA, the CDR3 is TGTGCCAGCAGTTTACTCGGGGGATACTATGGCTACACCTTC.

The CDR3 reads CASSLLGSSSYNEQFF. DNA for the CDR3: TGTGCCAGCAGCTTGTTAGGGTCAAGCTCCTACAATGAGCAGTTCTTC. This rearrangement joins TRBV5-6 to TRBJ2-1; D unclear. The CDR3 consists of 16 residues. Germline V gives CDR1 SGHDT, CDR2 YYEEEE. V was clipped by 1 base and J by 0 bases, with 11 bases between them.